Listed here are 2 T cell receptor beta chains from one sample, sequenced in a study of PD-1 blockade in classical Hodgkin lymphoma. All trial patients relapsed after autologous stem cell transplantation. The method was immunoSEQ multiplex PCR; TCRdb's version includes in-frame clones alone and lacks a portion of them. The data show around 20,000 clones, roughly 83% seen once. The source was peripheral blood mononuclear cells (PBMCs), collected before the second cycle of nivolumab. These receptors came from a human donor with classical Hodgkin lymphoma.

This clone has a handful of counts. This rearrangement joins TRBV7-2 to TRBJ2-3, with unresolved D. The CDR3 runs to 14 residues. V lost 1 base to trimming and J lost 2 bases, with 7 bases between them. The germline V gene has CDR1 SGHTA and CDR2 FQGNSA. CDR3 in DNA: TGTGCCAGCAGCTTAGGCGTCATCACAGATACGCAGTATTTT. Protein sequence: CASSLGVITDTQYF.

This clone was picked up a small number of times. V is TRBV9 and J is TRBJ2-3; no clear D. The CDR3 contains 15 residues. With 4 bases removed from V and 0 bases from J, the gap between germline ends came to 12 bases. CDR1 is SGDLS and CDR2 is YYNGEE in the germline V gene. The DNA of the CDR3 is TGTGCCAGCAGCCCCCGTCATTTTAGCACAGATACGCAGTATTTT. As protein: CASSPRHFSTDTQYF.